The 11 T cell receptor beta chains below were found in one sample sequenced in a study of radiation and T cells in renal cell carcinoma (TCRdb year 2020). Libraries were constructed by the immunoSEQ multiplex PCR assay. TCRdb's version of the immuneACCESS table is confined to in-frame rearrangements and falls short of the full clone set. An unresolved V gene accounts for under half of the shortfall where checked; the remainder is of unknown origin. The sample table contains around 140,000 clones; only one count was recorded for 70% to 90% of them. The ten largest account for roughly 25% of the sample. Explained via the paper, the time point label denotes: baseline pretreatment blood. This specimen's treatment or condition label, interpreted: 15 Gy SBRT to primary tumor, nephrectomy 4 weeks later. The sample consisted of blood, taken from a patient whose treatment included radiotherapy and nephrectomy. Receptors were obtained from a woman in her fifties or sixties with renal cell carcinoma.

This sequence joins TRBV9 and TRBJ2-6, with 10 nucleotides matching TRBD2. After removal of 4 bases from V and 0 bases from J, the junction contained 19 bases not matched to a gene. The V gene's germline CDR1 is SGDLS and CDR2 YYNGEE. The CDR3 is 22 amino acids. The CDR3 here is CASSSSGLAALEGFSGANVLTF. Written as DNA, the CDR3 is TGTGCCAGCAGCTCTTCCGGACTAGCGGCTCTAGAGGGCTTCTCTGGGGCCAACGTCCTGACTTTC.

This clone showed up just once. This chain links TRBV5-1 with TRBJ1-4, with D maybe TRBD1 (6 bases). Trimming removed 4 bases from V and 3 bases from J, with 13 bases in between. The CDR3 sequence is 15 residues long. Germline CDR1 reads SGHRS; CDR2 reads YFSETQ. The CDR3 bases are TGCGCCAGCAGCCATACAGGGTCATCTAATGAAAAACTGTTTTTT. It codes for CASSHTGSSNEKLFF.

The chain couples TRBV27 to TRBJ2-3; 9 nucleotides align to TRBD2. Germline V gene lookup returns CDR1 MNHEY and CDR2 SMNVEV (reference sequence). The CDR3 is 16 amino acids. J was trimmed by 0 bases and V by 6 bases; bases with no gene match: 7. The CDR3 nucleotides read TGTGCCAGCAGCCAAGAGCGGGGGGCTAGCACAGATACGCAGTATTTT. Translating gives CASSQERGASTDTQYF.

This clone was seen just once. The genes are TRBV7-2 and TRBJ2-3, with TRBD2 matching 9 bases. CDR1 is SGHTA, CDR2 FQGNSA, per germline. The CDR3 is 18 residues long. Trimming at V came to 4 bases and at J to 4 bases, leaving 15 bases not matched to a gene. For the CDR3, the DNA is TGTGCCAGCAGCTCAAACCACTTAGCGGGAGTCTTCCCAGATACGCAGTATTTT. Its protein product is CASSSNHLAGVFPDTQYF.

This chain links TRBV6-5 with TRBJ1-1; D may be TRBD1 (5 bases). Germline V CDR1 and CDR2: MNHEY, SVGAGI. The V gene lost 2 bases and the J gene lost 12 bases, with 10 bases spanning the gap. This CDR3 is 11 amino acids long. The CDR3 region has the DNA TGTGCCAGCAGTTACCTCGGGGGATCTTTCTTT. Its translation: CASSYLGGSFF.

The CDR3 spells CASSLLMGTSEETQYF. CDR3 bases: TGCGCCAGCAGCTTGCTTATGGGGACTAGCGAAGAGACCCAGTACTTC. The chain is built from TRBV5-1 and TRBJ2-5; 10 bases agree with TRBD2. CDR3 length: 16 amino acids. The ends lost 1 base at V and 3 bases at J; junction bases unmatched: 6. CDR1 SGHRS and CDR2 YFSETQ come from the germline V gene. Together with reference TRBV5-1 and TRBJ2-5, the CDR3 gives the full variable domain: KAGVTQTPRYLIKTRGQQVTLSCSPISGHRSVSWYQQTPGQGLQFLFEYFSETQRNKGNFPGRFSGRQFSNSRSEMNVSTLELGDSALYLCASSLLMGTSEETQYFGPGTRLLVL.

The chain joins TRBV6-4 to TRBJ1-2, with no clear D. This CDR3 has 14 residues. V lost 0 bases to trimming and J lost 2 bases, with 7 bases between them. CDR1 is MRHNA and CDR2 is SNTAGT in the germline V gene. The CDR3, as DNA: TGTGCCAGCAGTGACTCATATCGCAACTATGGCTACACCTTC. Its protein is CASSDSYRNYGYTF.

The V and J genes are TRBV5-8 and TRBJ2-3; a weak D match, TRBD2 (6 bases). Germline CDR1 reads SGHTS; CDR2 reads YDEGEE. Trimming stripped 4 bases from V and 10 bases from J, with 19 bases between. The CDR3 extends over 14 amino acids. The CDR3 sequence: CASSLAGRGLSQYF. In DNA, the CDR3 is TGTGCCAGCAGCCTCGCCGGACGGGGGTTGTCGCAGTATTTT.

The rearrangement joins TRBV6-5 to TRBJ2-5; a possible D gene is TRBD1 (7 bases). Trimming removed 6 bases from V and 5 bases from J, with 19 bases in between. Germline V lookup: CDR1 MNHEY, CDR2 SVGAGI. The CDR3 is made up of 15 amino acids. The CDR3 loop is CASRGRTGPGETQYF. CDR3 coding DNA: TGTGCCAGCAGGGGGAGGACAGGCCCGGGGGAGACCCAGTACTTC.

As regards this clone: This sample includes further DNA sequences coding for the same CDR3. The rearrangement uses TRBV28 and TRBJ2-7; D is uncertain. The CDR3 runs 10 residues. Per the germline V gene, CDR1 is MDHEN and CDR2 is SYDVKM. Trimming pared 3 bases from V and 6 bases from J, leaving 3 bases between. CDR3 bases: TGTGCCAGCAGTTTCCGCGAGCAGTACTTC. Its protein is CASSFREQYF.

The chain carries TRBV11-2 and TRBJ2-1; the D gene could be TRBD1 or TRBD2 (6 bases each). The germline CDR1 and CDR2 sequences are SGHAT and FQNNGV. Trimming pared 6 bases from V and 3 bases from J, leaving 18 bases between. The CDR3 sequence is 16 residues long. DNA of the CDR3: TGTGCCAGCAGGAGTTCTCGGGGGCCCCTCTACAATGAGCAGTTCTTC. This translates into CASRSSRGPLYNEQFF.